Below are 21 T cell receptor beta chains sequenced from a single sample in a study of T cell clones after liver transplantation. Method: immunoSEQ multiplex PCR; TCRdb's copy keeps in-frame clones and lacks some. The sample comprises about 68,000 clones, about 91% of which are singletons, and more than 0.85% rests with the top ten. The source was CD4+ T cells from blood, collected about 27 months after liver transplant. The source is a human patient who received a liver transplant. A subset of T cells may come from the graft donor.

The gene calls are TRBV10-3 and TRBJ2-3; no reliable D call. V dropped 6 bases and J dropped 4 bases, with 11 bases sitting between them. This CDR3 is 13 amino acids long. The germline gives CDR1 ENHRY, CDR2 SYGVKD. The CDR3 DNA reads TGTGCCATCAGCGACCACTTCGCAGATACGCAGTATTTT. Translated, it gives CAISDHFADTQYF.

The J gene is TRBJ2-1, the V gene TRBV15; D is perhaps TRBD1 (6 bases). CDR1 is LNHNV and CDR2 is YYDKDF in the germline V gene (reference sequence). V lost 6 bases and J lost 7, with 13 bases in between. The CDR3 loop spans 13 amino acids. The CDR3 nucleotides read TGTGCCACCAGTCAGGGGCAGAGGAATGAGCAGTTCTTC. Its protein is CATSQGQRNEQFF.

The chain combines TRBV10-3 with TRBJ2-2; D gene uncertain. Germline lookup yields CDR1 ENHRY and CDR2 SYGVKD. Trimming left V 6 bases short and J 2 bases short, with 7 bases between. This CDR3 spans 13 amino acids. The CDR3 sequence is CAIRSSNTGELFF. The CDR3 DNA reads TGTGCCATCAGGAGTTCCAACACCGGGGAGCTGTTTTTT.

The V and J genes are TRBV10-3 and TRBJ2-7; D is unclear. CDR1 is ENHRY, CDR2 SYGVKD, per germline. Trimming left V 8 bases short and J 5 bases short, with 10 bases between. CDR3 length: 11 amino acids. The CDR3 bases are TGTGCCATCGGTCAGAAGGACGAGCAGTACTTC. Its translation: CAIGQKDEQYF.

This clone appeared once. The rearrangement links TRBV20-1 to TRBJ2-5; D may match TRBD1 or TRBD2 (5 bases each). Per germline, CDR1 DFQATT and CDR2 SNEGSKA (reference sequence). This CDR3 is 11 amino acids long. V dropped 3 bases and J dropped 7 bases, with 9 bases sitting between them. CDR3 protein: CSARSGTTQYF. The CDR3 DNA is TGCAGTGCTAGGTCCGGGACGACCCAGTACTTC.

As DNA, the CDR3 is TGCGCCAGCGCAAAGCCGGGACAGAACACTGAAGCTTTCTTT. This encodes CASAKPGQNTEAFF. The V and J genes are TRBV5-1 and TRBJ1-1; a possible D gene is TRBD1 (6 bases). The CDR3 runs 14 residues. The V gene's germline CDR1 is SGHRS and CDR2 YFSETQ. V lost 7 bases and J 1 base, leaving 14 bases between the germline ends.

This chain joins TRBV5-1 and TRBJ1-2; 9 bases line up with TRBD1. CDR3 length equals 15 residues. CDR1 is SGHRS and CDR2 is YFSETQ in the germline V gene. V was clipped by 1 base and J by 8 bases; unmatched bases: 9. The DNA of the CDR3 is TGCGCCAGCAGCTTGCACAGGGGGCATTGGAAAGGCTACACCTTC. Translated, it gives CASSLHRGHWKGYTF.

The chain uses TRBV7-6 and TRBJ2-6; D remains unclear. Trimming took 1 base from V and 2 from J, leaving 9 bases between them. The CDR3 contains 16 residues. Looked up from germline, CDR1 is SGHVS and CDR2 is FNYEAQ. The CDR3 reads CASSLGGSAGANVLTF. For the CDR3, the DNA is TGTGCCAGCAGCTTAGGGGGTTCTGCTGGGGCCAACGTCCTGACTTTC.

This chain joins TRBV11-3 and TRBJ2-3; D gene uncertain. Germline V lookup: CDR1 SGHNT, CDR2 YENEEA. The CDR3 runs to 14 residues. Trimming removed 5 bases at V and 2 bases at J, with 11 bases between. The CDR3 loop is CASSPDPYTDTQYF. For the CDR3, the DNA is TGTGCCAGCAGCCCCGACCCATACACAGATACGCAGTATTTT.

This clone was counted a single time. The V and J genes are TRBV6-5 and TRBJ2-7; D is ambiguous. This CDR3 is 13 amino acids long. Germline CDR1 MNHEY, CDR2 SVGAGI. V lost 7 bases and J lost 0, with 10 bases in between. The CDR3 DNA reads as TGTGCCAGCAAAGACGAAATCTCCTACGAGCAGTACTTC. Translating it yields CASKDEISYEQYF.

J is TRBJ2-5 and V is TRBV10-3; no definite D call. The last part of the DNA fits TRBJ2-7 better; the J call may be wrong. CDR3 length: 13 residues. The germline gives CDR1 ENHRY, CDR2 SYGVKD. This chain's CDR3 is CATSSGEDREQYF. CDR3 nucleotides: TGTGCCACATCTAGTGGAGAAGACCGCGAGCAGTACTTC.

The CDR3 DNA follows: TGTGCCAGCAGCCAGCATAGGGATCGGTACTTC. Translation gives CASSQHRDRYF. The rearrangement uses TRBV11-2 and TRBJ2-7; D unresolved. The V end lost 5 bases, the J end lost 12 bases, and 14 bases lay between the germline ends. CDR3 length: 11 amino acids. Germline V gene sequence: CDR1 SGHAT, CDR2 FQNNGV.

The rearrangement joins TRBV29-1 to TRBJ2-1, with D hard to call. Trimming took off 8 bases at V and 7 bases at J, with 15 bases between the two ends. The CDR3 runs 12 residues. Looked up from germline, CDR1 is SQVTM and CDR2 is ANQGSEA. The CDR3 reads CSHSSVGNEQFF. The CDR3 DNA follows: TGCAGCCACAGCTCTGTCGGGAATGAGCAGTTCTTC.

V gene TRBV10-2 combines with J gene TRBJ1-4, with D unresolved. The CDR3 covers 13 residues. CDR1 WSHSY and CDR2 SAAADI come from the germline V gene. Between the trimmed V and J ends, which lost 3 bases and 4 bases, there was a span of 6 bases. CDR3 amino acids: CASSETRNEKLFF. The CDR3 DNA reads as TGCGCCAGCAGTGAAACACGTAATGAAAAACTGTTTTTT.

This chain uses TRBV6-5 with TRBJ1-4; D might be TRBD1 (6 bases). The CDR3 has 13 amino acids. Between the trimmed V and J ends, which lost 6 bases and 7 bases, there was a span of 12 bases. CDR1 MNHEY and CDR2 SVGAGI come from the germline V gene. CDR3 loop: CASRTQGTEKLFF. CDR3 sequence (DNA): TGTGCCAGCAGAACACAGGGAACTGAAAAACTGTTTTTT.

This sequence joins TRBV5-4 and TRBJ2-7; TRBD1 matches 7 bases. Looked up from germline, CDR1 is SGHNT and CDR2 is YYREEE (reference sequence). V was clipped by 4 bases and J by 0 bases; unmatched bases: 4. CDR3 length: 14 residues. The CDR3 here is CASSADRSSYEQYF. CDR3 sequence (DNA): TGTGCCAGCAGCGCGGACAGGAGCTCCTACGAGCAGTACTTC. The whole variable domain, remainder taken from reference TRBV5-4 and TRBJ2-7, is ETGVTQSPTHLIKTRGQQVTLRCSSQSGHNTVSWYQQALGQGPQFIFQYYREEENGRGNFPPRFSGLQFPNYSSELNVNALELDDSALYLCASSADRSSYEQYFGPGTRLTVT.

The chain recombines TRBV25-1 with TRBJ1-6; no reliable D call. Trimming shortened V by 4 bases and J by 9 bases, and 13 bases separated the two germline ends. This CDR3 spans 14 amino acids. Looked up from germline, CDR1 is MGHDK and CDR2 is SYGVNS. Here the CDR3 reads CASSALGEASPLHF. The CDR3 DNA is TGTGCCAGCAGTGCACTTGGGGAAGCTTCACCCCTCCACTTT. Using reference TRBV25-1 and TRBJ1-6 for the parts outside the CDR3, the full variable domain is EADIYQTPRYLVIGTGKKITLECSQTMGHDKMYWYQQDPGMELHLIHYSYGVNSTEKGDLSSESTVSRIRTEHFPLTLESARPSHTSQYLCASSALGEASPLHFGNGTRLTVT.

V and J are TRBV19 and TRBJ2-7; perhaps TRBD2 as D (6 bases). The CDR3 consists of 14 residues. Trimming stripped 6 bases from V and 1 base from J, with 13 bases between. The germline gives CDR1 LNHDA, CDR2 SQIVND (reference sequence). The chain's CDR3 is CASSRRDGSYEQYF. In nucleotides, the CDR3 is TGTGCCAGTAGCCGGCGGGACGGATCCTACGAGCAGTACTTC.

CDR3 region: CASSPPGQELEKLFF. CDR3 in DNA: TGTGCCAGCAGTCCCCCGGGACAGGAGTTAGAAAAACTGTTTTTT. The genes are TRBV6-5 and TRBJ1-4; 8 bases agree with TRBD1. The ends lost 5 bases at V and 8 bases at J; junction bases unmatched: 10. The CDR3 is 15 amino acids. Per germline, CDR1 MNHEY and CDR2 SVGAGI.

The gene calls are TRBV5-1 and TRBJ2-2; 8 nucleotides line up with TRBD2. With V trimmed by 4 bases and J by 0 bases, 5 bases remained unmatched. This CDR3 is 16 amino acids long. Looked up from germline, CDR1 is SGHRS and CDR2 is YFSETQ. The CDR3 DNA follows: TGCGCCAGCAGCCGTAGCGGGGACGCGAACACCGGGGAGCTGTTTTTT. Its protein product is CASSRSGDANTGELFF.

The chain links TRBV19 to TRBJ2-5; D gene ambiguous. CDR1 LNHDA and CDR2 SQIVND come from the germline V gene (reference sequence). V shed 2 bases and J shed 2 bases, with 9 bases lying between them. This CDR3 region has 14 residues. CDR3 coding DNA: TGTGCCAGTAGTATATTGGGCCTACAAGAGACCCAGTACTTC. As protein: CASSILGLQETQYF.